This T cell receptor (beta chain) derives from a study of T cell responses to AZD1222 COVID-19 vaccine. Overall study: Recipients boosted at about 4 weeks or about 12 weeks are pooled. Study-wide findings and caveats: Most donors were white British and more were female, and clonal diversity was possibly underestimated. Sampling that yielded the repertoires occurred only after the peak T cell response.

Assay: immunoSEQ multiplex PCR; the TCRdb copy retains only in-frame clones and omits some. The sample carries over 120,000 clones, 70% to 90% recorded once. Concerning this clone itself: The antigen remains unidentified. The sample has other DNA sequences that encode this CDR3 too.

V was cut by 3 bases and J by 4 bases, with 8 bases left in between. Germline CDR1 reads SEHNR; CDR2 reads FQNEAQ (reference sequence). The CDR3 is 13 residues long. Material: peripheral blood, obtained on day 0 of AZD1222 vaccination. This clonotype was sampled from an adult in good health. The chain recombines TRBV7-9 with TRBJ2-3; D gene ambiguous. The CDR3 spells CASSLGLADTQYF. DNA for the CDR3: TGTGCCAGCAGCTTGGGTCTAGCAGATACGCAGTATTTT. The full variable domain, in which reference TRBV7-9 and TRBJ2-3 provide the parts outside the CDR3, is DTGVSQNPRHKITKRGQNVTFRCDPISEHNRLYWYRQTLGQGPEFLTYFQNEAQLEKSRLLSDRFSAERPKGSFSTLEIQRTEQGDSAMYLCASSLGLADTQYFGPGTRLTVL.